This is a list of T cell receptor beta chains from one sample in a study of shared clonotypes between healthy human individuals. Assay used: immunoSEQ multiplex PCR; TCRdb lists only in-frame clones, some missing. Of around 700,000 clones listed, 60% to 75% are singletons. Material for sequencing was memory CD4+ T cells sorted from blood. Receptors originate from a woman between 25 and 40 years old in good health. CDR3s leave out the opening cysteine and the closing phenylalanine or tryptophan. Expanded clones get a size class; other rows say once, few or many, or leave the size out.

v_gene: TRBV11-2
abundance: .
CDR3aa: ASSWQDIQY

v_gene: TRBV28
abundance: .
CDR3aa: ASRVQGLDTQY

v_gene: TRBV19
abundance: .
CDR3aa: ATAGRTAADVGDTQY

v_gene: TRBV25-1
abundance: .
CDR3aa: ASSGYERQY

v_gene: TRBV7-2
abundance: .
CDR3aa: ASSRVALVSETQY

v_gene: TRBV5-1
abundance: .
CDR3aa: ASSPRLSGDTQY

v_gene: TRBV28
abundance: few
CDR3aa: ASSPLGGTDTQY

v_gene: TRBV5-1
abundance: .
CDR3aa: ASSALAGFNTGELF

v_gene: TRBV4-1
abundance: .
CDR3aa: ASSHESPGTGYSGANVLT

v_gene: TRBV5-1
abundance: .
CDR3aa: ASSLLGGSYNEQF

v_gene: TRBV21-1
abundance: .
CDR3aa: ATPWETYEQY

v_gene: TRBV5-6
abundance: .
CDR3aa: ASSLGLAGVGDTQY

v_gene: TRBV7-3
abundance: .
CDR3aa: ASSRGLAGEETQY

v_gene: TRBV19
abundance: .
CDR3aa: ASTVTGANVLT

v_gene: TRBV28
abundance: many
CDR3aa: ASRRQGKNTEAF

v_gene: TRBV20-1
abundance: .
CDR3aa: SAQILYEQY

v_gene: TRBV28
abundance: .
CDR3aa: ASQGSMNTEAF

v_gene: TRBV11-2
abundance: many
CDR3aa: ASRQGTGSTEAF

v_gene: TRBV27
abundance: .
CDR3aa: ASSRTDSTGELF

v_gene: TRBV11-2
abundance: .
CDR3aa: ASSPPNRANEKLF

v_gene: TRBV28
abundance: few
CDR3aa: ASSHPAGPDTQY

v_gene: TRBV19
abundance: once
CDR3aa: ASSSRTFPNEQF

v_gene: TRBV5-1
abundance: .
CDR3aa: ASSLFTTNEKLF

v_gene: TRBV5-6
abundance: .
CDR3aa: ASSRGRAWGYT

v_gene: TRBV29-1
abundance: .
CDR3aa: SVGGGWNQPQH

v_gene: TRBV7-2
abundance: .
CDR3aa: ASSLGGEVKTQY

v_gene: TRBV11-2
abundance: .
CDR3aa: ASSFRQDRGAGELF

v_gene: TRBV19
abundance: .
CDR3aa: ASSIKGMNTEAF

v_gene: TRBV28
abundance: .
CDR3aa: ASSAYSGTVYNEQF

v_gene: TRBV5-1
abundance: .
CDR3aa: ASSSAPQAKNIQY

v_gene: TRBV19
abundance: few
CDR3aa: ASSSPDRNTEAF

v_gene: TRBV6-5
abundance: few
CDR3aa: ASRTGTYEQY

v_gene: TRBV27
abundance: .
CDR3aa: ASSLSRASGTHEQF

v_gene: TRBV11-2
abundance: .
CDR3aa: ASSLQTQGVGNEKLF

v_gene: TRBV11-2
abundance: .
CDR3aa: ASSADTFSAF

v_gene: TRBV5-1
abundance: .
CDR3aa: ASSLLGDTDTQY

v_gene: TRBV6-1
abundance: .
CDR3aa: ASSDTGNTEAF

v_gene: TRBV6-6
abundance: .
CDR3aa: ASLDSSGSWYEQY

v_gene: TRBV5-5
abundance: .
CDR3aa: ASSLWGGTDTQY

v_gene: TRBV4-2
abundance: .
CDR3aa: ASSQDRGHQETQY